This entry describes one TCR beta chain. Its cognate antigen is unknown. This sample includes further DNA sequences coding for the same CDR3. This CDR3 spans 14 amino acids. Between the trimmed V and J ends, which lost 4 bases and 0 bases, there was a span of 7 bases. Germline assignment: CDR1 SGHTA and CDR2 FQGTGA. Sequencing was performed with immunoSEQ multiplex PCR; in TCRdb, only in-frame clones are kept and a portion is missing. The sample has 330,000 or so clones, more than 80% seen once. The sample comes from a study of cytomegalovirus exposure and HLA in healthy donors. Study-wide findings and caveats: Most TCR sequences were uncommon, yet certain public TCRs appeared in many donors.

This sequence was found in a woman aged 18-30 years in good health and CMV-seronegative. The rearrangement uses TRBV7-3 and TRBJ2-1; perhaps TRBD2 as D (6 bases). The sequenced material came from PBMCs. CDR3 nucleotides: TGTGCCAGCAGCTACGGGAGCTCCTACAATGAGCAGTTCTTC. It specifies CASSYGSSYNEQFF.